What follows are 21 T cell receptor beta chains derived from one specimen sequenced in a study of shared clonotypes between healthy human individuals. Terminally differentiated effector memory CD45RA+ cells were excluded from the naive CD8 cells, which were CD45RO-negative and positively selected for CCR7. TCRdb's copy holds only in-frame clones and misses some; the assay was immunoSEQ multiplex PCR. Among around 1,900,000 clones listed, 85% to 95% were seen once. The source material was naive CD8+ T cells from PBMCs. The source of these receptors is a man aged 18-30 years in good health. Some clones in this sample may be carry-over from other donors' samples.

The rearrangement joins TRBV15 to TRBJ2-7; 7 bases agree with TRBD1. Per the germline V gene, CDR1 is LNHNV and CDR2 is YYDKDF (reference sequence). The V segment lost 1 base and the J segment 6 bases; nucleotides outside the gene matches: 3. This CDR3 spans 13 amino acids. CDR3 sequence: CATSRVTGAEQYF. The DNA of the CDR3 is TGTGCCACCAGCAGAGTTACAGGGGCCGAGCAGTACTTC.

The V call is TRBV4-3, the J call TRBJ1-5; a weak D match, TRBD1 (6 bases). Germline CDR1 LGHNA, CDR2 YSLEER. There are 17 residues in the CDR3. The V end lost 0 bases, the J end lost 6 bases, and 18 bases lay between the germline ends. The CDR3 DNA sequence: TGCGCCAGCAGCCAAGACCGTGTGGGCAGGGGAACTCAGCCCCAGCATTTT. Protein sequence: CASSQDRVGRGTQPQHF.

This clone was counted once. The chain links TRBV27 to TRBJ1-2; 9 positions agree with TRBD1. Germline V gene data show CDR1 as MNHEY and CDR2 as SMNVEV (reference sequence). The V gene end was trimmed by 8 bases and the J gene end by 8 bases; junction bases not matched to a gene: 15. This CDR3 is 15 amino acids long. CDR3 region: CASGTPTGGIDGYTF. Here the CDR3 DNA reads TGTGCCAGCGGAACCCCCACAGGGGGCATCGACGGCTACACCTTC.

This chain connects TRBV9 to TRBJ2-5; 8 bases agree with TRBD2. This CDR3 is 14 amino acids long. Losses at the gene ends were 2 bases for V and 5 bases for J; bases not matched to a gene: 5. CDR1 and CDR2 (germline): SGDLS, YYNGEE. CDR3: CASSVSGSPETQYF. The CDR3 DNA reads TGTGCCAGCAGCGTGAGCGGGAGCCCCGAGACCCAGTACTTC.

The J gene is TRBJ2-7, the V gene TRBV28; weak D call: TRBD2 (6 bases). V gave up 3 bases and J gave up 6 bases, with 12 bases separating them. CDR3 length: 13 residues. Germline V gives CDR1 MDHEN, CDR2 SYDVKM. CDR3 DNA sequence: TGTGCCAGCAGTTTTAGGTACGGGGGCGAGCAGTACTTC. Protein: CASSFRYGGEQYF. Variable domain in full (rest from reference TRBV28 and TRBJ2-7): DVKVTQSSRYLVKRTGEKVFLECVQDMDHENMFWYRQDPGLGLRLIYFSYDVKMKEKGDIPEGYSVSREKKERFSLILESASTNQTSMYLCASSFRYGGEQYFGPGTRLTVT.

The genes are TRBV28 and TRBJ2-1; D possibly corresponds to TRBD1 (6 bases). With 3 bases removed from V and 8 bases from J, the gap between germline ends came to 11 bases. Per germline, CDR1 MDHEN and CDR2 SYDVKM. This CDR3 is 13 amino acids long. This CDR3 reads CASSFTGPHEQFF. The CDR3 DNA reads TGTGCCAGCAGTTTTACAGGGCCCCATGAGCAGTTCTTC. Filled out from reference TRBV28 and TRBJ2-1, the complete variable domain reads DVKVTQSSRYLVKRTGEKVFLECVQDMDHENMFWYRQDPGLGLRLIYFSYDVKMKEKGDIPEGYSVSREKKERFSLILESASTNQTSMYLCASSFTGPHEQFFGPGTRLTVL.

As for this clone: The sample holds other DNA sequences that translate to the same CDR3. The chain combines TRBV7-9 with TRBJ2-1; 11 positions match TRBD2. Germline V gives CDR1 SEHNR, CDR2 FQNEAQ (reference sequence). The CDR3 is 16 amino acids. With 4 bases clipped from V and 9 bases from J, the junction kept 11 bases outside the gene matches. The DNA of the CDR3 is TGTGCCAGCAGCTCTAATAGCGGGAGGGCGCGCGGTGAGCAGTTCTTC. Translated, it gives CASSSNSGRARGEQFF.

The V gene is TRBV27, the J gene TRBJ1-6; 7 bases map to TRBD1. This CDR3 region has 14 residues. Germline CDR1 MNHEY, CDR2 SMNVEV (reference sequence). V lost 3 bases to trimming and J lost 7 bases; unmatched junction nucleotides: 3. CDR3 DNA: TGTGCCAGCAGTTTCAACAGGGGAAATTCACCCCTCCACTTT. It translates to CASSFNRGNSPLHF.

This rearrangement joins TRBV6-5 to TRBJ2-1; D remains ambiguous. Trimming pared 5 bases from V and 4 bases from J, leaving 6 bases between. The germline CDR1 and CDR2 sequences are MNHEY and SVGAGI. CDR3 length equals 12 residues. The CDR3 region has the DNA TGTGCCAGCAGTAACGGGTACAATGAGCAGTTCTTC. Its translation is CASSNGYNEQFF.

V and J are TRBV7-2 and TRBJ1-2; the D is unclear. The CDR3 length is 11 residues. Germline V gives CDR1 SGHTA, CDR2 FQGNSA. Trimming took off 5 bases at V and 8 bases at J, with 9 bases between the two ends. The CDR3 here is CASSPGRGYTF. CDR3 bases: TGTGCCAGCAGCCCCGGGCGGGGCTACACCTTC.

This rearrangement joins TRBV4-3 to TRBJ1-2; D not certain. Looked up from germline, CDR1 is LGHNA and CDR2 is YSLEER. V was shortened by 4 bases and J by 4 bases, with 16 bases between the two germline ends. The CDR3 has 15 amino acids. CDR3 residues: CASSPGYATFYGYTF. CDR3 DNA sequence: TGCGCCAGCAGCCCCGGGTATGCCACCTTCTATGGCTACACCTTC.

CDR3 residues: CATSRDSRADVYEQYF. DNA of the CDR3: TGTGCCACCAGCAGAGATAGTCGGGCGGACGTCTACGAGCAGTACTTC. The rearrangement joins TRBV15 to TRBJ2-7; D not resolved. CDR1 is LNHNV, CDR2 YYDKDF, per germline (reference sequence). The CDR3 is made up of 16 amino acids. Trimming shortened V by 0 bases and J by 3 bases, and 15 bases separated the two germline ends.

The chain joins TRBV29-1 to TRBJ2-5; D remains unclear. Trimming shortened V by 7 bases and J by 4 bases, and 4 bases separated the two germline ends. Germline values: CDR1 SQVTM, CDR2 ANQGSEA. The CDR3 consists of 9 residues. CDR3 bases: TGCAGCGGGGGAGAGACCCAGTACTTC. Translated: CSGGETQYF.

This clone was observed a single time. This chain links TRBV28 with TRBJ1-3, with D possibly matching TRBD1 (6 bases). The germline V gene has CDR1 MDHEN and CDR2 SYDVKM. Trimming took 7 bases from V and 0 from J, leaving 16 bases between them. This CDR3 is built from 16 residues. The CDR3 spells CASNPRGISSGNTIYF. As DNA, the CDR3 is TGTGCCAGCAACCCTAGGGGGATAAGCTCTGGAAACACCATATATTTT.

The chain carries TRBV5-4 and TRBJ2-2, with 9 bases identical to TRBD1. Per the germline V gene, CDR1 is SGHNT and CDR2 is YYREEE (reference sequence). The CDR3 length is 15 residues. Losses at the gene ends were 3 bases for V and 6 bases for J; bases not matched to a gene: 6. CDR3 sequence (DNA): TGTGCCAGCAGCTCGGACAGGGGAAGGGCCGGGGAGCTGTTTTTT. Amino acids: CASSSDRGRAGELFF. The full variable domain, rest sourced from reference TRBV5-4 and TRBJ2-2, is ETGVTQSPTHLIKTRGQQVTLRCSSQSGHNTVSWYQQALGQGPQFIFQYYREEENGRGNFPPRFSGLQFPNYSSELNVNALELDDSALYLCASSSDRGRAGELFFGEGSRLTVL.

The chain has TRBV6-6 and TRBJ1-1, with D perhaps TRBD1 (6 bases). The CDR3 spans 14 residues. Per the germline V gene, CDR1 is MNHNY and CDR2 is SVGAGI (reference sequence). V was pared by 5 bases and J by 0 bases, with 10 bases between. In DNA, the CDR3 is TGTGCCAGCAGTGGGGGCCCACTGAACACTGAAGCTTTCTTT. Amino acids: CASSGGPLNTEAFF.

This clone was seen only once. CDR3 bases: TGTGCCAGCAGCTTAGTTCCAGGGAGGGGGCCGAACACTGAAGCTTTCTTT. Translated, it gives CASSLVPGRGPNTEAFF. V gene TRBV11-2 combines with J gene TRBJ1-1, with 7 bases aligning to TRBD1. J gave up 1 base and V 1 base, and 9 bases lay outside the gene matches. Germline-derived CDR1 and CDR2 are SGHAT and FQNNGV. The CDR3 totals 17 residues. Together with reference TRBV11-2 and TRBJ1-1, the CDR3 gives the full variable domain: EAGVAQSPRYKIIEKRQSVAFWCNPISGHATLYWYQQILGQGPKLLIQFQNNGVVDDSQLPKDRFSAERLKGVDSTLKIQPAKLEDSAVYLCASSLVPGRGPNTEAFFGQGTRLTVV.

V usage is TRBV12-5 and J usage is TRBJ1-5; D not certain. Germline loops: CDR1 LGHNT, CDR2 FRNRAP. Deletions cut 3 bases from V and 4 bases from J, with 10 bases between. CDR3 length equals 14 residues. The CDR3 loop is CASGFTPGNQPQHF. Here the CDR3 DNA reads TGTGCTAGTGGTTTCACTCCTGGGAATCAGCCCCAGCATTTT.

V is TRBV11-2 and J is TRBJ2-7, with TRBD1 matching over 12 bases. The V and J ends lost 4 bases and 6 bases, in that order; junction bases with no gene match: 10. The germline V gene encodes CDR1 SGHAT and CDR2 FQNNGV. This CDR3 region has 16 residues. CDR3 region: CASSWARGTGGVEQYF. CDR3 nucleotides: TGTGCCAGCAGCTGGGCCCGCGGGACAGGGGGCGTCGAGCAGTACTTC.

The rearrangement links TRBV21-1 to TRBJ2-7; the table's D call of TRBD1 was not tested on the DNA. TRBV21-1 is a pseudogene. The CDR3 totals 15 residues. The DNA of the CDR3 is TGTGCCAGCACCCCCGGACAGGCGAGCTCCTACGAGCAGTACTTC. Protein sequence: CASTPGQASSYEQYF.

Worth noting for this clone: Other DNA sequences within the sample encode an identical CDR3. This chain connects TRBV7-3 to TRBJ2-7; tentatively, D is TRBD2 (5 bases). Trimming removed 2 bases at V and 4 bases at J, with 9 bases between. This CDR3 is 13 amino acids long. Germline V gene data show CDR1 as SGHTA and CDR2 as FQGTGA. The CDR3 region has the DNA TGTGCCAGCAGCTTAGGTCTAGCTTACGAGCAGTACTTC. Translated, it gives CASSLGLAYEQYF.